This TCR beta chain was profiled in a study of Ad26.COV2.S vaccination and SARS-CoV-2 variants. The germline V and J ends were trimmed by 6 bases and 7 bases, with 21 bases remaining between them. CDR3 size: 16 residues. From germline, CDR1 is LNHDA and CDR2 SQIVND (reference sequence). Treatment defined: about 20 received Ad26.COV2.S at low or high dose, single or two shots; roughly 5 received placebo; per-sample allocation not given. The samples were gathered on day 63 after the first injection of vaccine or placebo. Measured with immunoSEQ multiplex PCR; TCRdb has only the in-frame clones, and not every one. Of about 680,000 clones in the sample, 80% to 90% were seen once.

The rearrangement joins TRBV19 to TRBJ1-4, with D uncertain. The receptor was derived from a person between 18 and 65 years old who received the Ad26.COV2.S COVID-19 vaccine or a placebo. This specimen was peripheral blood, taken in a trial of Ad26.COV2.S vaccine versus placebo. CDR3 region: CASSPTRPTRSEKLFF. CDR3 coding DNA: TGTGCCAGTAGCCCAACCCGACCCACAAGGAGTGAAAAACTGTTTTTT.